The 21 T cell receptor beta chains presented below share a single source sample, sequenced in a study of cytomegalovirus exposure and HLA in healthy donors. It was with 60 Vbeta and 13 Jbeta primers that the PCR ran. Assay: immunoSEQ multiplex PCR; the TCRdb copy retains only in-frame clones and omits some. The sample has roughly 260,000 clones, 84% seen once; the top ten hold roughly 2%. The specimen sequenced was PBMCs. The receptors stem from a woman in her thirties or forties in good health and CMV-seropositive.

The gene calls are TRBV28 and TRBJ1-6, with D maybe TRBD1 (6 bases). V dropped 6 bases and J dropped 10 bases, with 22 bases sitting between them. Germline V lookup: CDR1 MDHEN, CDR2 SYDVKM. This CDR3 comprises 16 residues. The CDR3 region has the DNA TGTGCCAGCAGCGGACAGTTCGAAACCCTTAGATCACCCCTCCACTTT. This gives the protein CASSGQFETLRSPLHF.

The chain combines TRBV21-1 with TRBJ2-5; the D call TRBD2 from the table was never checked on the DNA. TRBV21-1 is annotated as a pseudogene. CDR3 length: 18 amino acids. CDR3: CASSSRTLATNSPETQYF. CDR3 bases: TGTGCCAGCAGCAGTCGGACTCTCGCTACCAATAGTCCAGAGACCCAGTACTTC.

The V call is TRBV28, the J call TRBJ2-4; 14 positions agree with TRBD2. The CDR3 contains 18 residues. Germline V gene data show CDR1 as MDHEN and CDR2 as SYDVKM. V lost 3 bases to trimming and J lost 5 bases; unmatched junction nucleotides: 9. The chain's CDR3 is CASSFPQGLAGEENIQYF. The DNA for the CDR3 is TGTGCCAGCAGTTTTCCTCAGGGACTAGCGGGAGAGGAAAACATTCAGTACTTC.

A few counts support this clone. The chain combines TRBV7-2 with TRBJ2-2, with 8 nucleotides matching TRBD2. Germline V lookup: CDR1 SGHTA, CDR2 FQGNSA. V trimming: 5 bases; J trimming: 6 bases; junction bases outside the gene matches: 11. The CDR3 covers 16 residues. CDR3 DNA sequence: TGTGCCAGCAGCCCCGGGAGGGTGATTTCTCCCGGGGAGCTGTTTTTT. Translating gives CASSPGRVISPGELFF. The full variable domain, rest sourced from reference TRBV7-2 and TRBJ2-2, is GAGVSQSPSNKVTEKGKDVELRCDPISGHTALYWYRQSLGQGLEFLIYFQGNSAPDKSGLPSDRFSAERTGGSVSTLTIQRTQQEDSAVYLCASSPGRVISPGELFFGEGSRLTVL.

The chain is built from TRBV15 and TRBJ2-5; D is perhaps TRBD2 (5 bases). The CDR3 runs 15 residues. Germline CDR1 is LNHNV and CDR2 is YYDKDF (reference sequence). Trimming removed 0 bases from V and 5 bases from J, with 13 bases in between. Here the CDR3 DNA reads TGTGCCACCAGCAGAGATAGGAGAGGCGGGGAGACCCAGTACTTC. This translates into CATSRDRRGGETQYF.

This clone was detected only once. The chain recombines TRBV7-2 with TRBJ2-5; TRBD2 matches at 7 bases. CDR3 size: 15 residues. V dropped 5 bases and J dropped 5; count of bases not matched to a gene: 11. Germline CDR1 and CDR2: SGHTA and FQGNSA. The DNA of the CDR3 is TGTGCCAGCAGCCCGAGGGGCGGGGGTCGGGAGACCCAGTACTTC. This encodes CASSPRGGGRETQYF.

The chain combines TRBV27 with TRBJ2-2; TRBD2 matches at 13 bases. CDR3 length: 17 residues. With V trimmed by 6 bases and J by 5 bases, 9 bases remained unmatched. Per germline, CDR1 MNHEY and CDR2 SMNVEV (reference sequence). The CDR3 nucleotides are TGTGCCAGCAGCCCCGGACTAGCGGGAGTCCGGACCGGGGAGCTGTTTTTT. This codes for CASSPGLAGVRTGELFF.

The chain is built from TRBV5-6 and TRBJ2-5, with 10 positions matching TRBD1. CDR1 and CDR2 from the germline V gene are SGHDT and YYEEEE. The CDR3 extends over 15 amino acids. V was pared by 0 bases and J by 4 bases, with 3 bases of the junction left unmatched. In DNA, the CDR3 is TGTGCCAGCAGCTTGGTGGGGACAGGGGTAGAGACCCAGTACTTC. Amino acid sequence: CASSLVGTGVETQYF.

The chain recombines TRBV7-3 with TRBJ2-5; 12 bases match TRBD2. The CDR3 runs 15 residues. Trimming cost V 5 bases and J 2 bases; bases outside gene matches: 3. The germline CDR1 and CDR2 sequences are SGHTA and FQGTGA. The CDR3 region is CASSRLAGEQETQYF. CDR3 in DNA: TGTGCCAGCAGCCGACTAGCGGGAGAACAAGAGACCCAGTACTTC.

This chain uses TRBV18 with TRBJ1-2; no clear D gene. The ends were cut back, 2 bases at V and 7 bases at J, with 14 bases in the middle. The CDR3 sequence is 14 residues long. The germline gives CDR1 KGHSH, CDR2 LQKENI. The CDR3 here is CASSPETAYGGYTF. CDR3 sequence (DNA): TGTGCCAGCTCACCAGAAACAGCCTATGGTGGCTACACCTTC.

V and J are TRBV27 and TRBJ2-1, with D uncertain. The CDR3 runs to 14 residues. Trimming stripped 3 bases from V and 7 bases from J, with 13 bases between. Germline CDR1 is MNHEY and CDR2 is SMNVEV (reference sequence). The DNA for the CDR3 is TGTGCCAGCAGTTTGGTAGGCGGTGAGAATGAGCAGTTCTTC. Its protein product is CASSLVGGENEQFF.

This rearrangement joins TRBV9 to TRBJ2-5, with 11 nucleotides matching TRBD2. Germline CDR1 reads SGDLS; CDR2 reads YYNGEE. Losses at the gene ends were 2 bases for V and 5 bases for J; bases not matched to a gene: 5. This CDR3 spans 15 amino acids. CDR3 in amino acids: CASSVTSGSGETQYF. The CDR3 region has the DNA TGTGCCAGCAGCGTTACTAGCGGGAGCGGGGAGACCCAGTACTTC.

This clone occurred once. This chain uses TRBV7-8 with TRBJ2-7; 7 nucleotides align to TRBD1. After removal of 4 bases from V and 2 bases from J, the junction contained 11 bases not matched to a gene. Germline V gene sequence: CDR1 SGHVS, CDR2 FQNEAQ. The CDR3 consists of 16 residues. The CDR3 sequence is CASSSYPGTVPYEQYF. The CDR3 coding sequence is TGTGCCAGCAGCTCCTACCCCGGGACAGTCCCCTACGAGCAGTACTTC.

The V gene is TRBV6-4, the J gene TRBJ1-1; the match to TRBD1 covers 8 bases. The CDR3 is 15 amino acids. The germline V gene encodes CDR1 MRHNA and CDR2 SNTAGT. V shed 6 bases and J 7 bases; nucleotides not matched to a gene: 13. In DNA, the CDR3 is TGTGCCAGCAGCGCCGGACAGGGTGGTGGGAATGAAGCTTTCTTT. The encoded protein is CASSAGQGGGNEAFF.

This clone has more than one count but fewer than ten. The V and J genes are TRBV9 and TRBJ2-7; 8 bases match TRBD2. Germline-derived CDR1 and CDR2 are SGDLS and YYNGEE. The CDR3 consists of 15 residues. V was pared by 4 bases and J by 0 bases, with 6 bases of the junction left unmatched. CDR3 protein: CASSPLAVSSYEQYF. For the CDR3, the DNA is TGTGCCAGCAGCCCACTAGCGGTTAGCTCCTACGAGCAGTACTTC.

The rearrangement links TRBV6-5 to TRBJ2-7, with 7 bases lining up with TRBD1. V was clipped by 5 bases and J by 3 bases; unmatched bases: 7. The germline gives CDR1 MNHEY, CDR2 SVGAGI. The CDR3 extends over 14 amino acids. The CDR3 bases are TGTGCCAGCAGTCAATCGGGACAGAGCTACGAGCAGTACTTC. This gives the protein CASSQSGQSYEQYF.

CDR3 DNA sequence: TGTGCCAGCTCCGGAGGGGGCTCTCAGCCCCAGCATTTT. This encodes CASSGGGSQPQHF. V and J are TRBV18 and TRBJ1-5, with 7 bases that match TRBD1. J gave up 6 bases and V 6 bases, and 5 bases lay outside the gene matches. CDR3 length: 13 amino acids. CDR1 KGHSH and CDR2 LQKENI come from the germline V gene. Together with reference TRBV18 and TRBJ1-5, the CDR3 gives the full variable domain: NAGVMQNPRHLVRRRGQEARLRCSPMKGHSHVYWYRQLPEEGLKFMVYLQKENIIDESGMPKERFSAEFPKEGPSILRIQQVVRGDSAAYFCASSGGGSQPQHFGDGTRLSIL.

This chain links TRBV28 with TRBJ2-7; D is perhaps TRBD1 (6 bases). Germline loops: CDR1 MDHEN, CDR2 SYDVKM. The length of the CDR3 is 15 residues. Trimming cost V 7 bases and J 1 base, with 17 bases left between them. CDR3 bases: TGTGCCAGCACCCTAGGGGGTTCAAGATCCTACGAGCAGTACTTC. Its translation is CASTLGGSRSYEQYF. Based on the CDR3 plus reference TRBV28 and TRBJ2-7, the full variable domain is DVKVTQSSRYLVKRTGEKVFLECVQDMDHENMFWYRQDPGLGLRLIYFSYDVKMKEKGDIPEGYSVSREKKERFSLILESASTNQTSMYLCASTLGGSRSYEQYFGPGTRLTVT.

The V call is TRBV27, the J call TRBJ2-3; 9 bases match TRBD1. CDR1 and CDR2 from the germline V gene are MNHEY and SMNVEV (reference sequence). The ends lost 5 bases at V and 3 bases at J; junction bases unmatched: 3. This CDR3 is 14 amino acids long. The CDR3 is CASSKQGATDTQYF. Here the CDR3 DNA reads TGTGCCAGCAGTAAACAGGGGGCAACAGATACGCAGTATTTT.

This rearrangement joins TRBV5-8 to TRBJ1-1; D possibly corresponds to TRBD1 (5 bases). V was clipped by 3 bases and J by 11 bases, with 17 bases between them. CDR1 and CDR2 from the germline V gene are SGHTS and YDEGEE. This CDR3 has 13 amino acids. CDR3 sequence: CASSWTSPAWAFF. CDR3 coding DNA: TGTGCCAGCAGCTGGACATCTCCCGCGTGGGCTTTCTTT.

This rearrangement joins TRBV19 to TRBJ2-2, with D maybe TRBD2 (6 bases). Per germline, CDR1 LNHDA and CDR2 SQIVND (reference sequence). Trimming took off 9 bases at V and 2 bases at J, with 13 bases between the two ends. The CDR3 length is 14 residues. CDR3 residues: CASSRGVNTGELFF. CDR3 in DNA: TGTGCCAGCTCGCGGGGCGTTAACACCGGGGAGCTGTTTTTT.